The clone carrying this TCR beta chain was detected only a few times. The antigen remains unidentified. Germline loops: CDR1 ENHRY, CDR2 SYGVKD. Deletions cut 4 bases from V and 2 bases from J, with 3 bases between. The CDR3 contains 13 residues. This sample is part of a study of beta chain features in type 1 diabetes. CD4+ cells of the naive, central memory, regulatory and stem cell-like memory types were sorted via CD45RO/CCR7/CD25/CD127/CD95/CD27. Reverse transcription of all isolated RNA meant that expressed TCRB transcripts were sequenced. Produced via immunoSEQ multiplex PCR; TCRdb's table is partial and in-frame only. This table has around 500,000 clones, approximately 10% appearing once. Study-wide results and caveats: Equally in patients and controls, shorter templates might have been favored by PCR. Here, the possible influence of HLA type (on TCRB rearrangement) remained unresolved.

Sequenced sample: naive CD4+ T cells from blood. The rearrangement joins TRBV10-3 to TRBJ2-6; no clear D gene. This receptor was obtained from a woman between 18 and 29 years old in good health. The DNA of the CDR3 is TGTGCCATCAGTGGACCTGGGGCCAACGTCCTGACTTTC. This encodes CAISGPGANVLTF.